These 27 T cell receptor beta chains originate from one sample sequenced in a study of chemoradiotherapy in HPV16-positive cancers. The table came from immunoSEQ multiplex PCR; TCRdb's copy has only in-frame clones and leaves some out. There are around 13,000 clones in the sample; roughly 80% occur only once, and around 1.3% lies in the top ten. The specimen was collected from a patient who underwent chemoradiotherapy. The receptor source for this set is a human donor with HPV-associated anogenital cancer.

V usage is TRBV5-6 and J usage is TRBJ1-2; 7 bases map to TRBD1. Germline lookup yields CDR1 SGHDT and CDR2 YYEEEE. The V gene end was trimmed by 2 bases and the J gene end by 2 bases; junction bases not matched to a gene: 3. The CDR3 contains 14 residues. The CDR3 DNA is TGTGCCAGCAGCTTCCCGGACAGGAACTATGGCTACACCTTC. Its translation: CASSFPDRNYGYTF. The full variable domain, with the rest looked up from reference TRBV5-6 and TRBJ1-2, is DAGVTQSPTHLIKTRGQQVTLRCSPKSGHDTVSWYQQALGQGPQFIFQYYEEEERQRGNFPDRFSGHQFPNYSSELNVNALLLGDSALYLCASSFPDRNYGYTFGSGTRLTVV.

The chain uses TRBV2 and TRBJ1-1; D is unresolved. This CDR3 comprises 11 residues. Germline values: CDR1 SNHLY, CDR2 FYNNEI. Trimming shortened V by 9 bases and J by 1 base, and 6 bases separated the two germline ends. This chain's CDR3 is CASWGNTEAFF. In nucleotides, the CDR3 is TGTGCCAGTTGGGGGAACACTGAAGCTTTCTTT.

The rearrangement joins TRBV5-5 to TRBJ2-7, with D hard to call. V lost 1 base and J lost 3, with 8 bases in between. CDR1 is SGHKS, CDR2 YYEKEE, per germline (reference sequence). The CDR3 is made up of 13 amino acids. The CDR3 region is CASSLNIYYEQYF. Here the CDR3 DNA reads TGTGCCAGCAGCTTGAACATCTACTACGAGCAGTACTTC.

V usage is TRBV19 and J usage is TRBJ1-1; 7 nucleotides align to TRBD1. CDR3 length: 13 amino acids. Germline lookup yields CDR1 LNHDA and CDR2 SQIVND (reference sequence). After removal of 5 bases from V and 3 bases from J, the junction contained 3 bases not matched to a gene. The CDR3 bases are TGTGCCAGTAGTTCAACAGGGGACACTGAAGCTTTCTTT. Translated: CASSSTGDTEAFF.

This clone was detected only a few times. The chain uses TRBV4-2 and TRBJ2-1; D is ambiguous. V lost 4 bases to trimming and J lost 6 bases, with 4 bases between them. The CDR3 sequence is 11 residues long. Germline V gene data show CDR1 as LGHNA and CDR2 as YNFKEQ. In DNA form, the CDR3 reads TGTGCCAGCAGCCGAGCCAATGAGCAGTTCTTC. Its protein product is CASSRANEQFF.

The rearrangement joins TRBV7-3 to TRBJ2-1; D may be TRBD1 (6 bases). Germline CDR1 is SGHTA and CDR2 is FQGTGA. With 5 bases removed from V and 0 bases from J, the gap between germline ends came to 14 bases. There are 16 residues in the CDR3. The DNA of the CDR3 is TGTGCCAGCAGCAACAGGGCTAATCCCTCCTACAATGAGCAGTTCTTC. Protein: CASSNRANPSYNEQFF.

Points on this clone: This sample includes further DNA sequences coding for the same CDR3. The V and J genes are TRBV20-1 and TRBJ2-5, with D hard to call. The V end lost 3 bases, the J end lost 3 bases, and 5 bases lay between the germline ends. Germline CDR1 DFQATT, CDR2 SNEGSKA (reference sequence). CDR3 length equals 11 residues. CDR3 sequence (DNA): TGCAGTGCTAGCCCCAAAGAGACCCAGTACTTC. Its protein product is CSASPKETQYF.

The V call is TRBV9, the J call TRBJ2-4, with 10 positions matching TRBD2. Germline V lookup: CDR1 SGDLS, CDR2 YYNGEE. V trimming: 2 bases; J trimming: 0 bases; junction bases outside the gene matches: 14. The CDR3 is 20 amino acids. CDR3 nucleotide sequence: TGTGCCAGCAGCGTCCAAGCGGGGGGGCAAAATTCCTTAGCCAAAAACATTCAGTACTTC. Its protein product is CASSVQAGGQNSLAKNIQYF. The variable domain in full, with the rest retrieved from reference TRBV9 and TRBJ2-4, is DSGVTQTPKHLITATGQRVTLRCSPRSGDLSVYWYQQSLDQGLQFLIQYYNGEERAKGNILERFSAQQFPDLHSELNLSSLELGDSALYFCASSVQAGGQNSLAKNIQYFGAGTRLSVL.

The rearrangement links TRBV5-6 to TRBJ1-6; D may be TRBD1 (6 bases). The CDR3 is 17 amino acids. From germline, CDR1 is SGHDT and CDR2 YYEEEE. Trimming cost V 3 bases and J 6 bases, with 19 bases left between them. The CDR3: CASSSPPGEASNSPLHF. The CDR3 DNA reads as TGTGCCAGCAGCTCGCCCCCAGGGGAAGCATCTAATTCACCCCTCCACTTT. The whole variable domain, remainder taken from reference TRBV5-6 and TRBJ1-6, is DAGVTQSPTHLIKTRGQQVTLRCSPKSGHDTVSWYQQALGQGPQFIFQYYEEEERQRGNFPDRFSGHQFPNYSSELNVNALLLGDSALYLCASSSPPGEASNSPLHFGNGTRLTVT.

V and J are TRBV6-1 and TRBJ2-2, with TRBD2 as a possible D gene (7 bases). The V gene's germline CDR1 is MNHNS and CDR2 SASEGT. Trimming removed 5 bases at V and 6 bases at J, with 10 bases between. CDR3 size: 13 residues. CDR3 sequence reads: CASSKGGSGELFF. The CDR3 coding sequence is TGTGCCAGCAGTAAGGGGGGGTCCGGGGAGCTGTTTTTT.

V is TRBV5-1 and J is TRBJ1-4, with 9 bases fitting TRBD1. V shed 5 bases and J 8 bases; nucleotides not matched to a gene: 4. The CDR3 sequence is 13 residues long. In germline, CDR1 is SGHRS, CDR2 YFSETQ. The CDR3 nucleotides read TGCGCCAGCAGGGGACAGGGTAAAGAAAAACTGTTTTTT. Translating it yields CASRGQGKEKLFF.

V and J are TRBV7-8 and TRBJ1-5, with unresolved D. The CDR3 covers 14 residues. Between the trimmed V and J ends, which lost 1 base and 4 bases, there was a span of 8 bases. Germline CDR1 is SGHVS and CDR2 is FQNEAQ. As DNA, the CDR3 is TGTGCCAGCAGCTTAGTGGGAGGGAATCAGCCCCAGCATTTT. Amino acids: CASSLVGGNQPQHF.

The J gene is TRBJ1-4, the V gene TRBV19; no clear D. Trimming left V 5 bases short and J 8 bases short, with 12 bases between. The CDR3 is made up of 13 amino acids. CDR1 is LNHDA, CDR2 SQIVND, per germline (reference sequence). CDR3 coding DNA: TGTGCCAGTAGTCGCCATATGGGGGAAAAACTGTTTTTT. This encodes CASSRHMGEKLFF.

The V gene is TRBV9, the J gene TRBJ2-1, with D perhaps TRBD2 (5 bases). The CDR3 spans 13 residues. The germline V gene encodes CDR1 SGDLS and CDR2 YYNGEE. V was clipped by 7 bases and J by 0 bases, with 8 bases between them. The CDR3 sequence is CASGGPSYNEQFF. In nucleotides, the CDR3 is TGTGCCAGCGGCGGGCCCTCCTACAATGAGCAGTTCTTC.

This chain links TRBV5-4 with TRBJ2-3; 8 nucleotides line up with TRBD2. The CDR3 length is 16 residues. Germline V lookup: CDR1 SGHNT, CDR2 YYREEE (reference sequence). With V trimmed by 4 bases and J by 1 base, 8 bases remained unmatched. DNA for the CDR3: TGTGCCAGCAGCCCTTTCCTAGCGGGCGGCACAGATACGCAGTATTTT. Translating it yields CASSPFLAGGTDTQYF. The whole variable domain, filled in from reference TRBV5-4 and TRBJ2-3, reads ETGVTQSPTHLIKTRGQQVTLRCSSQSGHNTVSWYQQALGQGPQFIFQYYREEENGRGNFPPRFSGLQFPNYSSELNVNALELDDSALYLCASSPFLAGGTDTQYFGPGTRLTVL.

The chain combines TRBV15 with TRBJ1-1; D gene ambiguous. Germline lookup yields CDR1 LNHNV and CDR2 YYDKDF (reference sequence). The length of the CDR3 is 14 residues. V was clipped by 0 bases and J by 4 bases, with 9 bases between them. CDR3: CATSRETDTTEAFF. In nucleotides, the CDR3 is TGTGCCACCAGCAGAGAAACAGACACCACTGAAGCTTTCTTT.

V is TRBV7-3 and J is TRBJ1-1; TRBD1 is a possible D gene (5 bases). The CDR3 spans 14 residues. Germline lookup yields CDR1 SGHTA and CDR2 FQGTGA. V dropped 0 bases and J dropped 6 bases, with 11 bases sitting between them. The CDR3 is CASSLTGQRSEAFF. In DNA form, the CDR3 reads TGTGCCAGCAGCTTAACGGGGCAACGTTCTGAAGCTTTCTTT.

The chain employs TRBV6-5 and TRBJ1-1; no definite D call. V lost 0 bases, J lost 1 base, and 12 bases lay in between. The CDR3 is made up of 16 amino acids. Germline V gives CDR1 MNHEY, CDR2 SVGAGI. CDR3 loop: CASSYSILQKNTEAFF. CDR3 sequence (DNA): TGTGCCAGCAGTTACTCGATTCTACAGAAGAACACTGAAGCTTTCTTT.

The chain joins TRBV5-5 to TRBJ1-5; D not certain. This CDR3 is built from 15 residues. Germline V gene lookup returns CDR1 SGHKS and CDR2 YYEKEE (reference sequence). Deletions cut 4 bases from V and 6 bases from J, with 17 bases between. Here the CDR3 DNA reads TGTGCCAGCAGCCAGGATCAGGTTTGGGGTCAGCCCCAGCATTTT. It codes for CASSQDQVWGQPQHF.

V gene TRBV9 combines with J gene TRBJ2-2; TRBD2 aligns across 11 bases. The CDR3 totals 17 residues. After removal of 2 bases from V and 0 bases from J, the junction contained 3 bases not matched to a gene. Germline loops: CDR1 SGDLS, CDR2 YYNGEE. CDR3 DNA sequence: TGTGCCAGCAGCGTGGTTAGCGGGGGGGCGAACACCGGGGAGCTGTTTTTT. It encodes CASSVVSGGANTGELFF.

The CDR3 is CASLLGGMNQPQHF. DNA for the CDR3: TGTGCTAGTTTATTAGGAGGGATGAATCAGCCCCAGCATTTT. V and J are TRBV12-5 and TRBJ1-5, with D unresolved. Germline V lookup: CDR1 LGHNT, CDR2 FRNRAP. Trimming removed 8 bases at V and 4 bases at J, with 15 bases between. The CDR3 is 14 residues long.

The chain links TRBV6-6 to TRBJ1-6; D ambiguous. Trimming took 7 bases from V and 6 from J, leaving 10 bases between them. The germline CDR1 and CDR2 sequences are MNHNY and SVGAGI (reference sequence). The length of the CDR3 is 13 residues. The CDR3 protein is CASTLSTNSPLHF. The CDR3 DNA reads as TGTGCCAGCACCCTAAGCACTAATTCACCCCTCCACTTT.

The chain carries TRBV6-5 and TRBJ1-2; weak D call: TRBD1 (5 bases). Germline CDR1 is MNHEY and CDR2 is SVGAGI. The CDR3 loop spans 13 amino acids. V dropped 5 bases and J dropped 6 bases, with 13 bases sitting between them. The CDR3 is CASSQGRGDGYTF. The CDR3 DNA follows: TGTGCCAGCAGTCAAGGGAGAGGGGATGGCTACACCTTC.

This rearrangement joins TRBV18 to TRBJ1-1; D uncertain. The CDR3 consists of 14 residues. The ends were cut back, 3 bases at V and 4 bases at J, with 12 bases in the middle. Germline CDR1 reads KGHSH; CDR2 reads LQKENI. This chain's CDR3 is CASSPRNVFTEAFF. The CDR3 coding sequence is TGTGCCAGCTCACCTCGGAACGTATTCACTGAAGCTTTCTTT.

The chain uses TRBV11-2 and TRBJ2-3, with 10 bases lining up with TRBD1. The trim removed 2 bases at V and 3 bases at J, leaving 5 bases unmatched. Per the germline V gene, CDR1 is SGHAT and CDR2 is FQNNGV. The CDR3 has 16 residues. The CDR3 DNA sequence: TGTGCCAGCAGCTTAACGGGACAGGGGATAACAGATACGCAGTATTTT. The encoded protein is CASSLTGQGITDTQYF.

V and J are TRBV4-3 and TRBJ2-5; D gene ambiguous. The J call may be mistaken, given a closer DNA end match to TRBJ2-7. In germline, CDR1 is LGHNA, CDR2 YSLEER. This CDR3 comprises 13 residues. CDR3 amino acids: CASSRTNGYEQYF. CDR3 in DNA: TGCGCCAGCAGCCGGACGAACGGCTACGAGCAGTACTTC.

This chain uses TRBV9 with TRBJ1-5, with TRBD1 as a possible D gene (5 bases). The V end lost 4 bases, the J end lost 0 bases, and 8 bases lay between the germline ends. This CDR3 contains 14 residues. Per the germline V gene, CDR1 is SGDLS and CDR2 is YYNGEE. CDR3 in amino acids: CASSQGNSNQPQHF. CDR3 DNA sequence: TGTGCCAGCAGCCAGGGAAATAGCAATCAGCCCCAGCATTTT.